This is a list of T cell receptor beta chains from one sample in a study of cytomegalovirus exposure and HLA in healthy donors. Some clones are missing from TCRdb's copy, which holds only in-frame ones; the method was immunoSEQ multiplex PCR. The table shows around 99,000 clones, with approximately 70% occurring only once. Sequences were obtained from PBMCs. The origin of the receptors is a woman in her 70s in good health and CMV-seropositive. The CDR3 runs from the conserved cysteine through the conserved F or W. A D gene is named only where the DNA matches it firmly. Some rows have no size entry. The others give once, few or many, or a class for an expanded clone.

>TRBV5-1|few|.|TRBJ1-4
CASSLPTDSNEKLFF
TGCGCCAGCAGCTTACCGACAGACAGCAATGAAAAACTGTTTTTT
>TRBV18|.|.|TRBJ2-5
CASSPQGVLETQYF
TGTGCCAGCTCCCCACAAGGGGTGCTGGAGACCCAGTACTTC
>TRBV4-2|.|.|TRBJ1-5
CASSQDGAPNQPQHF
TGTGCCAGCAGCCAAGATGGGGCTCCAAATCAGCCCCAGCATTTT
>TRBV18|.|.|TRBJ1-5
CASSPSQGSDQPQHF
TGTGCCAGCTCACCATCCCAGGGATCGGATCAGCCCCAGCATTTT
>TRBV10-3|.|TRBD1|TRBJ2-7
CAISRDRGKDEQYF
TGTGCCATCAGTAGGGACAGGGGTAAAGACGAGCAGTACTTC
>TRBV14|.|.|TRBJ2-7
CASSQDEGGEQYF
TGTGCCAGCAGTCAAGATGAAGGGGGCGAGCAGTACTTC
>TRBV2|.|TRBD1|TRBJ2-7
CASDRGSYEQYF
TGTGCCAGTGACAGGGGATCCTACGAGCAGTACTTC
>TRBV4-1|.|.|TRBJ1-1
CASSQAWRGITEAFF
TGCGCCAGCAGCCAAGCTTGGCGGGGGATCACTGAAGCTTTCTTT
>TRBV4-1|.|TRBD2|TRBJ2-5
CASSPLGLAGVETQYF
TGCGCCAGCAGCCCCCTAGGACTAGCGGGGGTTGAGACCCAGTACTTC
>TRBV4-3|.|.|TRBJ1-6
CASSSRASGGNSPLHF
TGCGCCAGCAGCTCACGGGCGTCCGGAGGGAATTCACCCCTCCACTTT
>TRBV11-2|few|TRBD1|TRBJ1-6
CASSLGTGGRNSPLHF
TGTGCCAGCAGCTTGGGGACAGGGGGCCGCAATTCACCCCTCCACTTT
>TRBV30|.|TRBD1|TRBJ1-4
CAWRQGTGANEKLFF
TGTGCCTGGAGGCAAGGGACAGGGGCAAACGAAAAACTGTTTTTT
>TRBV18|.|.|TRBJ2-6
CASSPRPEVSRTSGANVLTF
TGTGCCAGCTCACCACGCCCAGAGGTCTCCCGCACCTCTGGGGCCAACGTCCTGACTTTC
>TRBV4-2|.|.|TRBJ1-1
CASSQDRVTNTEAFF
TGTGCCAGCAGCCAAGACCGGGTTACGAACACTGAAGCTTTCTTT
>TRBV25-1|.|.|TRBJ2-3
CASKRSPEDTQYF
TGTGCCAGCAAGAGGAGCCCGGAAGATACGCAGTATTTT
>TRBV5-4|.|.|TRBJ2-3
CASSLQGRTTDTQYF
TGTGCCAGCAGCTTGCAGGGGCGGACCACAGATACGCAGTATTTT
>TRBV30|few|.|TRBJ2-5
CAWSVAGGRETQYF
TGTGCCTGGAGTGTAGCCGGGGGGCGAGAGACCCAGTACTTC
>TRBV27|.|.|TRBJ1-2
CASTSGQPGMYGYTF
TGTGCCAGCACCAGTGGACAGCCCGGAATGTATGGCTACACCTTC
>TRBV5-4|few|TRBD1|TRBJ2-2
CASSLQGAAGELFF
TGTGCCAGCAGCTTGCAGGGGGCGGCCGGGGAGCTGTTTTTT
>TRBV30|.|.|TRBJ2-2
CAWRGSTGITGELFF
TGTGCCTGGCGGGGTAGCACAGGGATTACCGGGGAGCTGTTTTTT
>TRBV5-8|.|TRBD1|TRBJ1-5
CASRPGQGISQPQHF
TGTGCCAGCAGGCCGGGACAGGGGATCTCTCAGCCCCAGCATTTT
>TRBV30|.|TRBD1|TRBJ2-7
CAWRTGGQNEQYF
TGTGCCTGGAGGACAGGGGGTCAGAACGAGCAGTACTTC
>TRBV11-2|.|.|TRBJ1-1
CASSFTGKNTEAFF
TGTGCCAGCAGCTTTACAGGGAAGAACACTGAAGCTTTCTTT
>TRBV19|.|.|TRBJ1-2
CASNPTGGVSGYTF
TGTGCCAGTAATCCCACCGGGGGGGTCTCTGGCTACACCTTC
>TRBV9|.|TRBD1|TRBJ1-1
CASSVGGTGNTEAFF
TGTGCCAGCAGCGTAGGTGGGACAGGGAACACTGAAGCTTTCTTT
>TRBV4-1|.|.|TRBJ2-2
CASSQDRGLGYTGELFF
TGCGCCAGCAGCCAAGACAGGGGTTTAGGTTACACCGGGGAGCTGTTTTTT
>TRBV30|.|.|TRBJ2-1
CAWSAGLHEQFF
TGTGCCTGGAGTGCGGGACTCCATGAGCAGTTCTTC
>TRBV27|.|.|TRBJ1-2
CASSPSRGGYTF
TGTGCCAGCAGTCCCTCTCGAGGGGGCTACACCTTC
>TRBV4-1|.|.|TRBJ1-4
CASSQVYSNEKLFF
TGCGCCAGCAGCCAAGTCTACAGTAATGAAAAACTGTTTTTT
>TRBV9|.|TRBD2|TRBJ2-3
CASSVAGGPYGTDTQYF
TGTGCCAGCAGCGTAGCGGGGGGGCCGTATGGCACAGATACGCAGTATTTT
>TRBV30|.|TRBD1|TRBJ1-5
CAWSGQINQPQHF
TGTGCCTGGTCGGGACAGATCAATCAGCCCCAGCATTTT
>TRBV5-1|.|TRBD2|TRBJ2-1
CASSTTGTSYNEQFF
TGCGCCAGCAGCACCACCGGGACTAGCTACAATGAGCAGTTCTTC
>TRBV10-3|.|.|TRBJ2-1
CAISPPGQIYNEQFF
TGTGCCATCAGCCCCCCGGGACAAATCTACAATGAGCAGTTCTTC
>TRBV5-4|.|.|TRBJ2-7
CASSLGTRSSSYEQYF
TGTGCCAGCAGCTTGGGGACTCGAAGTAGCTCCTACGAGCAGTACTTC
>TRBV10-3|.|.|TRBJ1-2
CAISESRGDRGYGYTF
TGTGCCATCAGTGAGTCGCGGGGGGACCGCGGGTATGGCTACACCTTC
>TRBV7-8|.|.|TRBJ2-7
CASSFWQNSYEQYF
TGTGCCAGCAGCTTCTGGCAGAATTCCTACGAGCAGTACTTC
>TRBV2|.|TRBD1|TRBJ1-6
CARKGTGRGAYNSPLHF
TGTGCCAGGAAAGGGACAGGGAGAGGGGCTTATAATTCACCCCTCCACTTT
>TRBV6-5|.|.|TRBJ1-2
CASGRATNYGYTF
TGTGCCAGCGGGAGGGCCACTAACTATGGCTACACCTTC
>TRBV30|.|.|TRBJ1-1
CAALAYTEAFF
TGTGCCGCTTTGGCCTACACTGAAGCTTTCTTT
>TRBV5-5|.|.|TRBJ2-2
CASSLAPGFSGELFF
TGTGCCAGCAGCTTGGCCCCAGGCTTCAGCGGGGAGCTGTTTTTT
>TRBV11-2|.|TRBD2|TRBJ2-7
CASSLRKRGGGYEQYF
TGTGCCAGCAGCTTAAGAAAGCGGGGGGGCGGATACGAGCAGTACTTC
>TRBV6-1|.|TRBD1|TRBJ1-4
CASSAVDRGNEKLFF
TGTGCCAGCAGTGCCGTGGACAGGGGTAATGAAAAACTGTTTTTT
>TRBV11-2|.|.|TRBJ1-1
CASSTRHSSRTEAFF
TGTGCCAGCAGCACCAGACACTCCTCAAGGACTGAAGCTTTCTTT
>TRBV18|.|.|TRBJ1-1
CASSRIGQSEAFF
TGTGCCAGCTCACGTATCGGACAGTCTGAAGCTTTCTTT
>TRBV6-5|once|.|TRBJ1-3
CASSLGNTIYF
TGTGCCAGCAGTCTCGGAAACACCATATATTTT
>TRBV6-1|few|.|TRBJ2-1
CASSEAGGLGFF
TGTGCCAGCAGTGAAGCGGGGGGGCTGGGGTTCTTC
>TRBV2|.|TRBD1|TRBJ2-7
CASSGEGQGLSYEQYF
TGTGCCAGCAGTGGGGAGGGACAGGGCCTCTCCTACGAGCAGTACTTC
>TRBV6-6|.|.|TRBJ1-2
CASGTGFGYTF
TGTGCCAGCGGTACAGGGTTCGGCTACACCTTC